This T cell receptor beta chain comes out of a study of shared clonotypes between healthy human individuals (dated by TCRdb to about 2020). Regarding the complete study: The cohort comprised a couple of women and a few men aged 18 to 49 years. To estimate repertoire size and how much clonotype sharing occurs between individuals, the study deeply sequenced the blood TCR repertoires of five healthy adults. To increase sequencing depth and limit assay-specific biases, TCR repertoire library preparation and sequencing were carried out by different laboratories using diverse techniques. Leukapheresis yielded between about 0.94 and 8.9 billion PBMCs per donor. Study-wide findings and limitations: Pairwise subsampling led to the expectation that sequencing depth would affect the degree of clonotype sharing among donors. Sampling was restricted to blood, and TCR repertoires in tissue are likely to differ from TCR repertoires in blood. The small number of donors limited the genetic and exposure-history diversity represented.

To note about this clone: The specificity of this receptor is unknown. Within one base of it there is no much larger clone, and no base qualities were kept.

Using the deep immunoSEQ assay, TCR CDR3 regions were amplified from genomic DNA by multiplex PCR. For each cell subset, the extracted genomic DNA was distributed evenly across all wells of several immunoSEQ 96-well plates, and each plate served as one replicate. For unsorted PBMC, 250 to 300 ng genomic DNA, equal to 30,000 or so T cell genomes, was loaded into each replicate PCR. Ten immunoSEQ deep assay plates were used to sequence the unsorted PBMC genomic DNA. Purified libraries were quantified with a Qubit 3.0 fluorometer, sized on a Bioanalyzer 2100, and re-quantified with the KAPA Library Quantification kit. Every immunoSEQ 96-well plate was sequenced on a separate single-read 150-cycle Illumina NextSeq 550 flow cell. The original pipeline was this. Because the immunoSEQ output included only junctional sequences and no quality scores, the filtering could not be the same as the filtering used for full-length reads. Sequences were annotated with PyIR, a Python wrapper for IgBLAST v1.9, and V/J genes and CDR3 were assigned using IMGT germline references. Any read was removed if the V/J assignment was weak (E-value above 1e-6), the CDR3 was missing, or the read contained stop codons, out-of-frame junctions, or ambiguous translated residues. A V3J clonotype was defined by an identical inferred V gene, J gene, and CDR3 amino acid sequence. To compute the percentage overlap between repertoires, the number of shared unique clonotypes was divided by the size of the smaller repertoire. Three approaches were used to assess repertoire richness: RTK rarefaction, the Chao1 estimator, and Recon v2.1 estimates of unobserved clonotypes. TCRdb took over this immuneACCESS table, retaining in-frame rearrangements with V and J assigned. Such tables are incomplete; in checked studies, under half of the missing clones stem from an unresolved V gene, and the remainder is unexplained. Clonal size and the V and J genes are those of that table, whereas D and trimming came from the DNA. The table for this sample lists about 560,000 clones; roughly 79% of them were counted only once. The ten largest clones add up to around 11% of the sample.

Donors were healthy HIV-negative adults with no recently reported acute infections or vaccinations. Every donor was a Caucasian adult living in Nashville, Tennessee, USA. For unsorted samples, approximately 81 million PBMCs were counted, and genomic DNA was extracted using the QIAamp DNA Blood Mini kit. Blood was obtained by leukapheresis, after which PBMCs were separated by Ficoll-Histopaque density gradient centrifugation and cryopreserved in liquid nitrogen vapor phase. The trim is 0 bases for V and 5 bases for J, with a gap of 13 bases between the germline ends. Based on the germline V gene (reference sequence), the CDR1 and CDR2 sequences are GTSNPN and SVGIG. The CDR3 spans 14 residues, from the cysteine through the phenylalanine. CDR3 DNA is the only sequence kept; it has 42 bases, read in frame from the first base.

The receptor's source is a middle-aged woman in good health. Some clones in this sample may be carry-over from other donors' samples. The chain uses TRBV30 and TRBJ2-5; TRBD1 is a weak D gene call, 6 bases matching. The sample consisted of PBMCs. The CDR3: CAWSVRRGRETQYF. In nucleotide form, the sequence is TGTGCCTGGAGTGTACGCAGGGGCCGGGAGACCCAGTACTTC. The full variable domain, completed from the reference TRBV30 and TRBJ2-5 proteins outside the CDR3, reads SQTIHQWPATLVQPVGSPLSLECTVEGTSNPNLYWYRQAAGRGLQLLFYSVGIGQISSEVPQNLSASRPQDRQFILSSKKLLLSDSGFYLCAWSVRRGRETQYFGPGTRLLVL.